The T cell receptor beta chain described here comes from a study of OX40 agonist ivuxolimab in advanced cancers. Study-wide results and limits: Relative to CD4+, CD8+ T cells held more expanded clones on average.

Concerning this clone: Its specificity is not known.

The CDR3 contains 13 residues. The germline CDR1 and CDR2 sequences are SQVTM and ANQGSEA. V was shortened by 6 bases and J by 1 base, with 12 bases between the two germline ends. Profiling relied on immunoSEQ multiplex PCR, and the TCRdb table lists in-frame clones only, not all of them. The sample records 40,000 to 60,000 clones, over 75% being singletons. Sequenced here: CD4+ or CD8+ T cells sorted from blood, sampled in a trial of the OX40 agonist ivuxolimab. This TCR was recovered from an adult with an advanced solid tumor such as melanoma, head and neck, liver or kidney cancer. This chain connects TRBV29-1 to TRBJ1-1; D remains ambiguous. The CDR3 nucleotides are TGCAGCGTCATTCCGGGATGGAACACTGAAGCTTTCTTT. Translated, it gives CSVIPGWNTEAFF.